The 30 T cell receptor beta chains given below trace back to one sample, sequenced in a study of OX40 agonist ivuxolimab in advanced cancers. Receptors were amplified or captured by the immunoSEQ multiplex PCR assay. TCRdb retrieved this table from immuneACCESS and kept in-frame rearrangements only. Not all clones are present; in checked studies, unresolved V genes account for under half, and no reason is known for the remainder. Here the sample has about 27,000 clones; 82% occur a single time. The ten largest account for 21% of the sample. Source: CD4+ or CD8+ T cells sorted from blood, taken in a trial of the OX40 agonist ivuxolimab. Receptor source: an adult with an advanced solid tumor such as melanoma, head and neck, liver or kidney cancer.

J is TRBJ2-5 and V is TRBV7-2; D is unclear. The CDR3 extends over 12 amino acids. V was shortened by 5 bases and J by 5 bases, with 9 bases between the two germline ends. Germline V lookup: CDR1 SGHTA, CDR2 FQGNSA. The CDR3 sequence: CASSTVWETQYF. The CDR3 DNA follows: TGTGCCAGCAGCACAGTTTGGGAGACCCAGTACTTC. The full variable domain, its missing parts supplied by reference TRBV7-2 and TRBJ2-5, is GAGVSQSPSNKVTEKGKDVELRCDPISGHTALYWYRQSLGQGLEFLIYFQGNSAPDKSGLPSDRFSAERTGGSVSTLTIQRTQQEDSAVYLCASSTVWETQYFGPGTRLLVL.

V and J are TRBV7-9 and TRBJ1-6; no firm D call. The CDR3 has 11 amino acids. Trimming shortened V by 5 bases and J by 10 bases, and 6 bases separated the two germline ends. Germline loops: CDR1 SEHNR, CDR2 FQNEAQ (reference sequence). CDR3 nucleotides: TGTGCCAGCAGCCATCCCTCACCCCTCCACTTT. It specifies CASSHPSPLHF. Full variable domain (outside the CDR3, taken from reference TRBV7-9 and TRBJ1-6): DTGVSQNPRHKITKRGQNVTFRCDPISEHNRLYWYRQTLGQGPEFLTYFQNEAQLEKSRLLSDRFSAERPKGSFSTLEIQRTEQGDSAMYLCASSHPSPLHFGNGTRLTVT.

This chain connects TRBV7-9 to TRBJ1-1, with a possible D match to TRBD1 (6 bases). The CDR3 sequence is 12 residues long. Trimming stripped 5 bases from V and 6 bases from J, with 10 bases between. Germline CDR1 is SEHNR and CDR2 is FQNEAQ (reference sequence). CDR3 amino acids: CASSHQGPEAFF. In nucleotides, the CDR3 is TGTGCCAGCAGCCATCAGGGGCCTGAAGCTTTCTTT.

This CDR3 reads CASSPEVLTTEQYF. CDR3 in DNA: TGTGCCAGCAGCCCCGAGGTCTTGACGACCGAGCAGTACTTC. V gene TRBV11-2 combines with J gene TRBJ2-7; D remains unclear. The CDR3 loop spans 14 amino acids. V lost 5 bases to trimming and J lost 6 bases, with 17 bases between them. Germline values: CDR1 SGHAT, CDR2 FQNNGV.

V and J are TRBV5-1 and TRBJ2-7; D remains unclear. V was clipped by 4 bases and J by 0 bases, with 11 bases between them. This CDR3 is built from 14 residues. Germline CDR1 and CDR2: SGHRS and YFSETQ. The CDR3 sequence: CASSPLPLSYEQYF. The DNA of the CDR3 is TGCGCCAGCAGCCCACTACCCCTCTCCTACGAGCAGTACTTC.

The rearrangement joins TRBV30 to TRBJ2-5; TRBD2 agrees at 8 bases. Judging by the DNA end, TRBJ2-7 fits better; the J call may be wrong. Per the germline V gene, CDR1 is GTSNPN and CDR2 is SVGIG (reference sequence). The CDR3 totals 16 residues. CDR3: CAWSPVAGRYSYEQYF. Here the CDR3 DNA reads TGTGCCTGGAGCCCTGTAGCGGGAAGGTACTCCTACGAGCAGTACTTC.

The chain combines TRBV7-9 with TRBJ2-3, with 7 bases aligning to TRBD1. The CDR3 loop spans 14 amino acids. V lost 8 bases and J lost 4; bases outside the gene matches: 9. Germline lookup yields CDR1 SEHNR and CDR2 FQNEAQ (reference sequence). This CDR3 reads CASEKGARSDTQYF. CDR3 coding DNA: TGTGCCAGCGAGAAGGGGGCGAGGTCAGATACGCAGTATTTT.

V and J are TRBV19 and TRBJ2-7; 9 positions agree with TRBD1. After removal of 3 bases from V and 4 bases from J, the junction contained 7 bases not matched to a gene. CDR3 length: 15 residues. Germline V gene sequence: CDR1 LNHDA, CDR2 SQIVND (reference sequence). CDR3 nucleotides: TGTGCCAGTAGTATCGCCGGGACAGGGTTTTACGAGCAGTACTTC. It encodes CASSIAGTGFYEQYF.

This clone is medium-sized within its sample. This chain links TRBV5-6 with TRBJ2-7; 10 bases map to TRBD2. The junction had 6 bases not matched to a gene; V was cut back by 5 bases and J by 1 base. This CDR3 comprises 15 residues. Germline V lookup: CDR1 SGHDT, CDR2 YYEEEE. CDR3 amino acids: CASRSSGRASYEQYF. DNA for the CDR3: TGTGCCAGCAGATCTAGCGGGAGAGCATCCTACGAGCAGTACTTC. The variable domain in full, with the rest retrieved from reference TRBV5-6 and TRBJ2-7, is DAGVTQSPTHLIKTRGQQVTLRCSPKSGHDTVSWYQQALGQGPQFIFQYYEEEERQRGNFPDRFSGHQFPNYSSELNVNALLLGDSALYLCASRSSGRASYEQYFGPGTRLTVT.

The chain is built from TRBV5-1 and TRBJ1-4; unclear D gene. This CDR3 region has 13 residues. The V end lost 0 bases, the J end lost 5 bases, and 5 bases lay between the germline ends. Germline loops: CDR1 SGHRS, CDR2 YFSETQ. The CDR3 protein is CASSLGINEKLFF. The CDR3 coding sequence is TGCGCCAGCAGCTTGGGGATAAATGAAAAACTGTTTTTT.

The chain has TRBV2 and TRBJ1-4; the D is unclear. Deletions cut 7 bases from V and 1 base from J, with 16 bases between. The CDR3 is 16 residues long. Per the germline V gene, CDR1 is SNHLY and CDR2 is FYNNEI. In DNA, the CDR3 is TGTGCCAGCACCGATCACATAGGAATAACTAATGAAAAACTGTTTTTT. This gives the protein CASTDHIGITNEKLFF.

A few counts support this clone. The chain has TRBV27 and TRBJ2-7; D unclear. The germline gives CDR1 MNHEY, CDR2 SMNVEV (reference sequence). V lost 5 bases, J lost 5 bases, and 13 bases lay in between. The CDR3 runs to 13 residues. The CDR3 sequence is CASSDTGSHEQYF. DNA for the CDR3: TGTGCCAGCAGTGATACGGGTTCCCACGAGCAGTACTTC.

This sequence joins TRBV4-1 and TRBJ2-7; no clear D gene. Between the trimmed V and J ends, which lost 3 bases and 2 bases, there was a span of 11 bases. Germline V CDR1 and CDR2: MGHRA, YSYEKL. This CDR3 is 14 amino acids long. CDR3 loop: CASSQAFAPYEQYF. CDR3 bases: TGCGCCAGCAGCCAGGCTTTCGCCCCCTACGAGCAGTACTTC.

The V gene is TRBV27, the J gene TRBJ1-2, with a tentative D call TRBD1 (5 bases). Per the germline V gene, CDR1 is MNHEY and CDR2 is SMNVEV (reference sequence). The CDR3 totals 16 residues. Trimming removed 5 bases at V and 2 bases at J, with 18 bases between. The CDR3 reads CASSPYPFGGNYGYTF. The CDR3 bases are TGTGCCAGCAGTCCGTACCCCTTTGGGGGGAACTATGGCTACACCTTC.

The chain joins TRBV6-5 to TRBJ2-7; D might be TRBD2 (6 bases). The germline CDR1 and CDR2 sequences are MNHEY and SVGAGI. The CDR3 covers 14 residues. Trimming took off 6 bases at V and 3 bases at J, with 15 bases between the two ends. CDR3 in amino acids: CASRVGGGDYEQYF. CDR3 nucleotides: TGTGCCAGCAGGGTCGGTGGCGGGGACTACGAGCAGTACTTC.

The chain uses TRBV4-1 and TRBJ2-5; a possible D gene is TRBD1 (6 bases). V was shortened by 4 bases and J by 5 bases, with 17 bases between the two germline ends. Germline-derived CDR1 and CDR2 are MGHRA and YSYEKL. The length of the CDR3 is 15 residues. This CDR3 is CASSPESVRGETQYF. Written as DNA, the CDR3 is TGCGCCAGCAGCCCAGAGTCGGTCAGGGGTGAGACCCAGTACTTC.

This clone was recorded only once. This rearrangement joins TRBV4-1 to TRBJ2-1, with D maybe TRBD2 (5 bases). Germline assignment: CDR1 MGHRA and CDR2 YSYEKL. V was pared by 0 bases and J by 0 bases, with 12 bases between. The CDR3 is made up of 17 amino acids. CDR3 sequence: CASSQDGSVSSYNEQFF. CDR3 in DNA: TGCGCCAGCAGCCAAGATGGTAGCGTCAGCTCCTACAATGAGCAGTTCTTC.

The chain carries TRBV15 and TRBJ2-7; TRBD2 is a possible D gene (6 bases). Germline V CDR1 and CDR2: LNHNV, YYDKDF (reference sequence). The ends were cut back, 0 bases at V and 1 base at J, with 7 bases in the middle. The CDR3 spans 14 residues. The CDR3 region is CATSRDGGSYEQYF. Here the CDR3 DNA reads TGTGCCACCAGCAGAGATGGGGGGTCCTACGAGCAGTACTTC. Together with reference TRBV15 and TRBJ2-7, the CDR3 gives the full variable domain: DAMVIQNPRYQVTQFGKPVTLSCSQTLNHNVMYWYQQKSSQAPKLLFHYYDKDFNNEADTPDNFQSRRPNTSFCFLDIRSPGLGDTAMYLCATSRDGGSYEQYFGPGTRLTVT.

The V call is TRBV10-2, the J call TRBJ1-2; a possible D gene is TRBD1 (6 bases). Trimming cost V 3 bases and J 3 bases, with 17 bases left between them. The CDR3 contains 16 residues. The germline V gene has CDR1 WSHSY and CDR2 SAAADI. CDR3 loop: CASSESGWGQDYGYTF. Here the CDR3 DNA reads TGCGCCAGCAGTGAATCAGGCTGGGGGCAGGACTATGGCTACACCTTC.

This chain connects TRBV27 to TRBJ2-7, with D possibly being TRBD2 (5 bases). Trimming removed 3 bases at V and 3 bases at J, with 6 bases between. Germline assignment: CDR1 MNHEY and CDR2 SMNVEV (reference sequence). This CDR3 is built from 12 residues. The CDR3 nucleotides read TGTGCCAGCAGTTTGGCGGGCTACGAGCAGTACTTC. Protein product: CASSLAGYEQYF.

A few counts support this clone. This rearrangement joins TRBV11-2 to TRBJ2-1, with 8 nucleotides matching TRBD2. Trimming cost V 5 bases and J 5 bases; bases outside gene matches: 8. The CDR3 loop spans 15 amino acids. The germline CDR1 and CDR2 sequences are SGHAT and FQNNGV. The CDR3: CASSAEAGEDNEQFF. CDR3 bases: TGTGCCAGCAGCGCAGAAGCGGGAGAGGACAATGAGCAGTTCTTC.

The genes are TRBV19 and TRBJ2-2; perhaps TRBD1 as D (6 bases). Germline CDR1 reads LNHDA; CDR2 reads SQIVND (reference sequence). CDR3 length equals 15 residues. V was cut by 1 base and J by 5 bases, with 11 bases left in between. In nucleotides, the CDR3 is TGTGCCAGTAGTATAGGAGGGACAATTACCGGGGAGCTGTTTTTT. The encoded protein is CASSIGGTITGELFF.

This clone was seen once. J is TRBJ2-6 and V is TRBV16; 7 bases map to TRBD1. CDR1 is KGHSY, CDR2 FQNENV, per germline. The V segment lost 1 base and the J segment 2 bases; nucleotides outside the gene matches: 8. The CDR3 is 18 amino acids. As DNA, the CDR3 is TGTGCCAGCAGCCAATGGGGAATAACAGGGGCTGGGGCCAACGTCCTGACTTTC. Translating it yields CASSQWGITGAGANVLTF.

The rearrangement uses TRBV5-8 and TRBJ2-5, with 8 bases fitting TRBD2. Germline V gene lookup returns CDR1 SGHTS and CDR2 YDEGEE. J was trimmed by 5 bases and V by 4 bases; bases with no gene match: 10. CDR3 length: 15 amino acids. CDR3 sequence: CASSSGTSDSETQYF. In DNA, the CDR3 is TGTGCCAGCAGCAGCGGGACTAGTGACTCGGAGACCCAGTACTTC.

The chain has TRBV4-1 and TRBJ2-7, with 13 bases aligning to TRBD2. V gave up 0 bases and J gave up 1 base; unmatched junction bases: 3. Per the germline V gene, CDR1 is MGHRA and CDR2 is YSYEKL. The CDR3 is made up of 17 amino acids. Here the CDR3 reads CASSQEAGLAGSYEQYF. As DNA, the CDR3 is TGCGCCAGCAGCCAAGAGGCGGGACTAGCGGGATCCTACGAGCAGTACTTC.

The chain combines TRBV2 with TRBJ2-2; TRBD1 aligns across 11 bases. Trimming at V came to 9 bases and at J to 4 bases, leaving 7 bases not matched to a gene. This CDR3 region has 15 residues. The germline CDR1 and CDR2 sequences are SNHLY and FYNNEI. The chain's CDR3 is CASSGDRGITGELFF. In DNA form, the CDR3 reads TGTGCCAGTTCGGGGGACAGGGGGATCACCGGGGAGCTGTTTTTT.

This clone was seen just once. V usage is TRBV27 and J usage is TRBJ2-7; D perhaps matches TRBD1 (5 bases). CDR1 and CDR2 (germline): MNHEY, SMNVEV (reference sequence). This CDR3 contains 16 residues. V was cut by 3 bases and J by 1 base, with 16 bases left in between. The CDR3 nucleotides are TGTGCCAGCAGTTTGAAGGGCAGGGCCCCTTCCTACGAGCAGTACTTC. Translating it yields CASSLKGRAPSYEQYF.

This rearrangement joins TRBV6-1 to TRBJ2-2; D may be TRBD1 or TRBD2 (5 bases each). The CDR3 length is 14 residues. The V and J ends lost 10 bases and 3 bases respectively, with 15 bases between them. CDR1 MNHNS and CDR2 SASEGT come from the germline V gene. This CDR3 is CATMRGADTGELFF. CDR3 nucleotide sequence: TGTGCCACCATGAGGGGCGCGGACACCGGGGAGCTGTTTTTT.

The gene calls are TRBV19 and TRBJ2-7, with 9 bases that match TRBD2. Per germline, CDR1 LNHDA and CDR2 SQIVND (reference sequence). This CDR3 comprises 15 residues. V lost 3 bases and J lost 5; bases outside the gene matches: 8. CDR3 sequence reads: CASSIRASGANEQYF. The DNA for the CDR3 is TGTGCCAGTAGTATCAGGGCTAGCGGGGCCAACGAGCAGTACTTC.

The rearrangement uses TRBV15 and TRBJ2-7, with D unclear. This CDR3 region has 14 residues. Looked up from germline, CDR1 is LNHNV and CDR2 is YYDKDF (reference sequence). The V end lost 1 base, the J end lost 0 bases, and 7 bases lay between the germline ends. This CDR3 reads CATSRATVSYEQYF. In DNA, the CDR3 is TGTGCCACCAGCAGAGCTACGGTCTCCTACGAGCAGTACTTC.